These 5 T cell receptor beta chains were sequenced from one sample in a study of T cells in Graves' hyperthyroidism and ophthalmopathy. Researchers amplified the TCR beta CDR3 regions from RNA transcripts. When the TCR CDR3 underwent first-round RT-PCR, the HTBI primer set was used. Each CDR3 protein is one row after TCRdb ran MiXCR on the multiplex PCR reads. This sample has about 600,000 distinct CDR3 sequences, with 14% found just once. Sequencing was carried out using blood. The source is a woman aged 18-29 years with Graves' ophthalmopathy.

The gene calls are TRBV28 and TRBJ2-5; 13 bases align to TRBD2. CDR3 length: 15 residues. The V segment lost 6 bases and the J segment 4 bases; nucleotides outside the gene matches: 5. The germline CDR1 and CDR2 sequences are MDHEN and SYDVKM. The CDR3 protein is CASSQTSGRTETQYF. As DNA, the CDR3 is TGTGCCAGCAGCCAGACTAGCGGGAGGACAGAGACCCAGTACTTC.

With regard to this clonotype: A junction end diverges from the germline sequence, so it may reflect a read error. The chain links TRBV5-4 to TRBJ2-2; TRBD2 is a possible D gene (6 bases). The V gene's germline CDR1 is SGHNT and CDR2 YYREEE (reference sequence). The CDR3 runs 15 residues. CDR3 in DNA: TGTGCCAGCAGCTTCGGGGGTTTCAACATCGGGGAGCTGTTTTTT. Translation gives CASSFGGFNIGELFF.

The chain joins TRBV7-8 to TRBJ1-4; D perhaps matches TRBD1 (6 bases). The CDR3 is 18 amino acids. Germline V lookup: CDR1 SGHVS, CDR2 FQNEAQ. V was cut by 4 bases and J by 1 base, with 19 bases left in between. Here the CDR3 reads CASSSRDGGPGTNEKLFF. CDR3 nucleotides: TGTGCCAGCAGCTCCCGGGACGGGGGGCCGGGAACTAATGAAAAACTGTTTTTT.

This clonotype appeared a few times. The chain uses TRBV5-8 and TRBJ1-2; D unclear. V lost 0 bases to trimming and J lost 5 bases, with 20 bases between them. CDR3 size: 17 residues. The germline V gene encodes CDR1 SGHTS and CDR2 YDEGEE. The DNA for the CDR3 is TGTGCCAGCAGCTTGGCGTTCATGGGATTCAGTGGGTATGGCTACACCTTC. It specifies CASSLAFMGFSGYGYTF.

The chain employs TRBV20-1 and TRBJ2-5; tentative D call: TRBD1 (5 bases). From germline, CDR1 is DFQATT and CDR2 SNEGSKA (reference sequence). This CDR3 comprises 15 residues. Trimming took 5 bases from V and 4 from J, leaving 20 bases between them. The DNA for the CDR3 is TGCAGTGCTCCCATCATGGCAGGGTACAGAGAGACCCAGTACTTC. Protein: CSAPIMAGYRETQYF.